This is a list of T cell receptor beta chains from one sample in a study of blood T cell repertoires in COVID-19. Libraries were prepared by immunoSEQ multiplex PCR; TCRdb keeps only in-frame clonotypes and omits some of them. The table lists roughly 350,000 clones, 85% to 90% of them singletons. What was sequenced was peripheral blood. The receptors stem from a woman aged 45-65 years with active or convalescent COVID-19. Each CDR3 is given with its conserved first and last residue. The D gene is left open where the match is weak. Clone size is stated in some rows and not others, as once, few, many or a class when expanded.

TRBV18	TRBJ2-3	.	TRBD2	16	CASSPQPSGITDTQYF	TGTGCCAGCTCACCACAACCTAGCGGGATCACAGATACGCAGTATTTT
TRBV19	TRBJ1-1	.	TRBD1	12	CASRDRVTEAFF	TGTGCCTCGCGGGACAGGGTGACTGAAGCTTTCTTT
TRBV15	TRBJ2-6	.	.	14	CATSGSSGANVLTF	TGTGCCACCAGCGGGAGCTCTGGGGCCAACGTCCTGACTTTC
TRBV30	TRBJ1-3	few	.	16	CAWSVGGAQAGNTIYF	TGTGCCTGGAGTGTCGGGGGGGCCCAGGCTGGAAACACCATATATTTT
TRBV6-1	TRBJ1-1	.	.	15	CASSEVTGVNTEAFF	TGTGCCAGCAGTGAAGTTACAGGAGTGAACACTGAAGCTTTCTTT
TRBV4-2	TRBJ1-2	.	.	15	CASSLALGAGYGYTF	TGTGCCAGCAGCCTAGCATTGGGGGCTGGGTATGGCTACACCTTC
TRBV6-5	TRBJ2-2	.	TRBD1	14	CASRLTGGRGELFF	TGTGCCAGCAGACTAACAGGGGGACGCGGGGAGCTGTTTTTT
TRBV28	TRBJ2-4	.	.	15	CASSLGEAAKNIQYF	TGTGCCAGCAGTTTGGGTGAGGCGGCCAAAAACATTCAGTACTTC
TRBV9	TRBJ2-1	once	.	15	CASSAPASNNNEQFF	TGTGCCAGCAGCGCCCCCGCGTCTAATAACAATGAGCAGTTCTTC
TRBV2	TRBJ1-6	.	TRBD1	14	CASSYRGSGSPLHF	TGTGCCAGCAGCTACAGGGGATCTGGTTCACCCCTCCACTTT
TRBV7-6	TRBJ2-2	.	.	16	CASSSATKRDTGELFF	TGTGCCAGCAGCTCGGCGACAAAGAGGGACACCGGGGAGCTGTTTTTT
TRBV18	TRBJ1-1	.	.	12	CASSPEQFEAFF	TGTGCCAGCTCACCGGAACAGTTTGAAGCTTTCTTT